Below, one TCR beta chain is given with its context. Germline CDR1 and CDR2: KGHSH and LQKENI. This CDR3 contains 16 residues. The J segment lost 2 bases and the V segment lost 6 bases, leaving 5 bases of the junction unmatched. Under the authors' procedure: Estimated nucleated cell counts came from reference gene primer amplification. TCRdb's table, derived via immunoSEQ multiplex PCR, lists solely in-frame clones and lacks some. The V and J calls and the clone size are those of that table, but D and trimming were determined from the DNA. Among 140,000 or so clones listed, 80% were seen once. The data originate from a study of blood T cell repertoires in COVID-19. Study background: T cells, B-cell-depleted T cells, or PBMCs supplied cDNA or gDNA.

The origin of this receptor is a man in his 70s who had recovered from COVID-19. The chain recombines TRBV18 with TRBJ1-3; 12 nucleotides match TRBD1. The sample comprised peripheral blood. CDR3 amino acids: CASSPGQGATGNTIYF. CDR3 coding DNA: TGTGCCAGCTCTCCGGGACAGGGGGCGACTGGAAACACCATATATTTT.